This T cell receptor beta chain was sequenced for a study of cytomegalovirus exposure and HLA in healthy donors. Study results and limitations: With high specificity and sensitivity, the classifier reportedly diagnosed cytomegalovirus status. Researchers counted around 180 TCR beta chains as cytomegalovirus-associated.

From germline, CDR1 is SGHAT and CDR2 FQNNGV. Trimming cost V 6 bases and J 2 bases, with 10 bases left between them. The CDR3 runs 14 residues. The donors were members of the approximately 130-subject validation cohort (separate from the approximately 670-subject first cohort). A remark on this clone: What it binds is not known.

Some clones are missing from TCRdb's copy, which holds only in-frame ones; the method was immunoSEQ multiplex PCR. This table has around 250,000 clones, 90% appearing once. The sequenced sample was PBMCs. The rearrangement joins TRBV11-2 to TRBJ1-4; D is possibly TRBD1 (5 bases). The source is a woman in her late teens or twenties in good health and CMV-seronegative. As DNA, the CDR3 is TGTGCCAGCAGGTTTCAGGGTACTAATGAAAAACTGTTTTTT. The encoded protein is CASRFQGTNEKLFF.